Sequencing of this T cell receptor beta chain was carried out in a study of cytomegalovirus exposure and HLA in healthy donors. Study background: In a later analysis, the approximately 110 validation repertoires were reported to have used the same platform as the approximately 690 first-cohort repertoires.

Sequencing was performed with immunoSEQ multiplex PCR; in TCRdb, only in-frame clones are kept and a portion is missing. The sample carries approximately 120,000 clones, roughly 93% recorded once. Comment on this clone: Its antigen remains unknown.

Notes on the study in general: Rarity marked most TCR sequences, yet some public TCRs occurred in many donors. Under in vitro conditions, a few CMV-associated chains were confirmed as specific for CMV antigens. Accounts indicate the classifier identified cytomegalovirus status with strong specificity and sensitivity.

The germline gives CDR1 MNHEY, CDR2 SVGAGI. The CDR3 covers 14 residues. The J segment lost 9 bases and the V segment lost 7 bases, leaving 11 bases of the junction unmatched. The clonotype was recovered from a woman aged 18-29 years in good health and CMV-seronegative. This chain connects TRBV6-5 to TRBJ2-1, with 8 positions matching TRBD2. Sequencing was carried out using PBMCs. The CDR3 sequence is CASIGAGGGGEQFF. CDR3 DNA sequence: TGTGCCAGCATAGGGGCGGGAGGAGGAGGTGAGCAGTTCTTC.